This TCR beta chain was obtained from a study of T cells in severe cutaneous drug reactions. Study as a whole: Patients were recruited from Taiwan, Thailand and Europe between the early 2010s and the late 2010s. Patients in acute or recovery stage gave blister fluids/cells and PBMC. Study-level findings and limits: One public TCRbeta CDR3 appeared in all seven blister samples, averaging approximately 14%. TRBV12-4 use rose strongly in carbamazepine-induced Stevens-Johnson syndrome or toxic epidermal necrolysis, averaging about 30% in blister cells and about 4.6% in PBMC.

Carbamazepine had induced Stevens-Johnson syndrome or toxic epidermal necrolysis in the sequenced donors. The iRepertoire multiplex PCR system with TCR subtype-specific primers built both bulk and single-cell libraries. After re-calling the multiplex PCR reads, TCRdb lists one entry per CDR3 protein, DNA absent. Here the sample table reports approximately 9,700 distinct CDR3 sequences. Regarding this clonotype: What it binds is not known.

The CDR3 covers 17 residues. Germline-derived CDR1 and CDR2 are SQVTM and ANQGSEA. The source of this sequence is a human donor with Stevens-Johnson syndrome, a severe cutaneous drug reaction. The V and J genes are TRBV29-1 and TRBJ2-1; TCRdb indicates TRBD2, and absent DNA this call remains unverified. Sequencing was done on a sample of cells from a skin blister. The CDR3 is CSVDGTSGASSYNEQFF.